The present T cell receptor (beta chain) was sequenced within a study of T cells in Graves' hyperthyroidism and ophthalmopathy (dated by TCRdb to between 2018 and 2021). Regarding the research as a whole: Peripheral blood samples were taken at initial diagnosis, before any treatment was given. Prospective prediction of ophthalmopathy was tested in an independent validation cohort consisting of roughly 20 hyperthyroidism patients and over 15 patients who later progressed to ophthalmopathy. In six Graves' hyperthyroidism patients, the study also compared T-cell repertoires from thyroid tissue with T-cell repertoires from blood. For training and testing, the 95 to 100 patients in the discovery cohort were randomly divided in a 7:3 ratio. Following sampling, methimazole starting at 30 mg daily was given to hyperthyroidism patients, and high-dose intravenous methylprednisolone was given to ophthalmopathy patients. According to the paper, TCR Vbeta CDR3 sequencing was carried out on some 130 peripheral blood samples, which came from approximately 41 ophthalmopathy, approximately 78 hyperthyroidism and around 17 progressor patients. To identify TCR V-J signatures that set the groups apart, the researchers used a discovery cohort of 100 patients, made up of under 45 with Graves' ophthalmopathy and around 58 with stable Graves' hyperthyroidism. Results and caveats for the whole study, not just this receptor: In cross-validation, a model built on a 13 V-J signature told ophthalmopathy apart from stable hyperthyroidism with approximately 91% sensitivity and roughly 83% specificity, and in testing the same model reached 80%/75%. In validation, the model predicted progression to ophthalmopathy a median of 6.5 months before onset, with around 70% sensitivity and about 72% specificity. Most expanded thyroid clonotypes (frequency above 0.001) were also detected in blood, a finding suggesting that blood repertoires may reflect thyroid immune responses. No statistical method was used to fix the sample size in advance, and group allocation was not hidden from the investigators.

About this clonotype itself: It has no known antigen specificity. Per-nucleotide qualities are absent, and no much larger clonotype sits a single base away.

The CDR3, from cysteine to phenylalanine, totals 14 residues. Here the CDR3 DNA is all that survives: 42 bases in frame from base 1. Cut back by 1 base and 6 bases, the V and J ends lie 12 bases apart. CDR1 and CDR2 are read off the germline V gene as MGHRA and YSYEKL. The TCR beta CDR3 regions were amplified from RNA transcripts. The TCR CDR3 was subjected to a first round of RT-PCR using the HTBI primer set and the Qiagen OneStep RT-PCR kit. A second multiplex PCR round built the libraries, followed by size selection and purification. The libraries were sequenced on an Illumina HiSeq2000 using paired-end 100 bp reads. As for how the authors treated the data: SOAPnuke was used to process the raw data, throwing out any read that contained adapters or uncalled bases, had a mean Phred below 15, or lacked an exact constant-primer or identifier match. COPE v1.2.5 was used to merge the high-quality paired reads, and each unique nucleotide sequence was defined as a clonotype. MiTCR v1.1 was used to align clonotypes to the IMGT TRBV, TRBD and TRBJ reference segments. Only V-J combinations with frequency above 0.0001, covering 99% to 99.2% of repertoires, were analysed. A TCS score was defined as the ratio of F50 (clonal expansion) to E x V (chaos), with BLOSUM62-based TCRdist applied between CDR3 peptides within each V-J. Welch's t-statistics and random forest reduced 500 to 650 V-J features to about 13, which were used in a naive Bayes classifier (R e1071). In-frame beta chains were kept once TCRdb had trimmed the public reads at Q25 with fastp and called clones with MiXCR. Rows with a matching CDR3 protein are joined into one entry that keeps the most common DNA and genes. These V and J calls are TCRdb output, not the study's own analysis. A total of over 200,000 distinct CDR3 sequences appear in this sample, roughly 15% of them only once. Roughly 15% of the sample goes to the ten largest clones.

Hyperthyroidism patients were newly diagnosed, had a disease duration of under 2 months, and were aged 18 to 65 years. Patients with uncontrolled infections, other autoimmune diseases, pregnancy or lactation were excluded. Diagnoses were established on the basis of clinical symptoms, serum thyroxine and TRAb, thyroid ultrasound, and orbital computed tomography. Blood from progressor patients was drawn when they were first diagnosed with hyperthyroidism, before any ophthalmopathy symptoms appeared. PBMCs were isolated from more than 9 ml of fresh peripheral blood by Ficoll-Paque density gradient centrifugation. Progressor patients were initially diagnosed with Graves' hyperthyroidism and developed ophthalmopathy during follow-up. Trizol reagent was used to extract total RNA, and RNA quality was then checked on an Agilent 2100 Bioanalyzer.

Rearrangement joined TRBV4-1 to TRBJ1-1; the D region possibly corresponds to TRBD1 (5 bases align). Sequenced sample: blood. The sequence was collected from a woman aged 35 to 49 with Graves' hyperthyroidism that later progressed to Graves' ophthalmopathy. The CDR3 reads as follows: CASSQGGTGAEAFF. The nucleotides read TGCGCCAGCAGCCAAGGGGGGACTGGGGCTGAAGCTTTCTTT.